This TCR beta chain was sequenced during a study of OX40 agonist ivuxolimab in advanced cancers. As for the study in general: Of mixed ages from about 20 to 90 and averaging 60 years, the group was roughly 83% male. Study findings and constraints: Dose levels from 0.1 to 3.0 mg/kg saw CD4+ and CD8+ blood T cells expand clonally by week 6.

This clone was seen more than once but under ten times. Its antigen is undetermined. Only in-frame clones appear in the TCRdb table, and some are missing; sequencing was by immunoSEQ multiplex PCR. The sample lists about 89,000 clones, around nine tenths occurring once. The germline V gene encodes CDR1 MNHEY and CDR2 SMNVEV (reference sequence). The CDR3 is 12 amino acids. Between the trimmed V and J ends, which lost 5 bases and 7 bases, there was a span of 9 bases. The V and J genes are TRBV27 and TRBJ2-1, with no clear D. The sample in question was CD4+ or CD8+ T cells sorted from blood, obtained in a trial of the OX40 agonist ivuxolimab. The TCR sequence derives from an adult with an advanced solid tumor such as melanoma, head and neck, liver or kidney cancer. The CDR3 here is CASSIWGNEQFF. DNA of the CDR3: TGTGCCAGCAGTATTTGGGGAAATGAGCAGTTCTTC.